These 16 T cell receptor beta chains originate from one sample sequenced in a study of T cell responses to AZD1222 COVID-19 vaccine (dated by TCRdb to about 2021). Per the publication, the time point label means: about 28 days (+/-7) after the second vaccine dose. The treatment or condition label, read with the paper, signifies: meningococcal conjugate vaccine given as trial control. Libraries were built with the immunoSEQ multiplex PCR assay. The immuneACCESS repertoire file appears here via TCRdb, limited to in-frame rearrangements. These files lack a portion of the clones; in checked studies, under half of the deficit traces to unresolved V genes, and the cause of the others is not known. The sample profile shows 95,000 to 150,000 clones; around nine tenths of them were found once. The ten largest clones represent around 4.4% of the sample. This sample comprised peripheral blood, obtained 28 days after the second dose of the MenACWY control vaccine. The receptors stem from an adult who received the MenACWY meningococcal vaccine as a control.

This chain links TRBV6-2 or TRBV6-3 with TRBJ2-1; 8 positions match TRBD2. Trimming at V came to 0 bases and at J to 2 bases, leaving 9 bases not matched to a gene. Germline values: CDR1 MNHEY, CDR2 SVGEGT. This CDR3 spans 18 amino acids. Written as DNA, the CDR3 is TGTGCCAGCAGTTACTCGATGGCGGGGGGTATTACCTACAATGAGCAGTTCTTC. Translated: CASSYSMAGGITYNEQFF.

The chain carries TRBV6-5 and TRBJ1-4; D ambiguous. CDR3 length: 16 amino acids. The V gene lost 0 bases and the J gene lost 1 base, with 9 bases spanning the gap. The germline CDR1 and CDR2 sequences are MNHEY and SVGAGI. The CDR3 sequence: CASSYSSRVTNEKLFF. CDR3 DNA sequence: TGTGCCAGCAGTTACTCGAGCCGGGTAACTAATGAAAAACTGTTTTTT.

The rearrangement links TRBV4-2 to TRBJ1-5; D ambiguous. This CDR3 spans 15 amino acids. The germline V gene has CDR1 LGHNA and CDR2 YNFKEQ. The V end lost 5 bases, the J end lost 7 bases, and 18 bases lay between the germline ends. CDR3 DNA: TGTGCCAGCAGCTGGGGAGACCCAAATAGCCAGCCCCAGCATTTT. Protein: CASSWGDPNSQPQHF.

The chain has TRBV2 and TRBJ2-1, with 8 bases fitting TRBD2. This CDR3 has 14 residues. The junction had 5 bases not matched to a gene; V was cut back by 2 bases and J by 8 bases. The germline CDR1 and CDR2 sequences are SNHLY and FYNNEI. The CDR3 DNA reads as TGTGCCAGCAGTGAAAGCGGGAGCGTCCATGAGCAGTTCTTC. Encoded protein: CASSESGSVHEQFF.

The chain combines TRBV5-1 with TRBJ2-1, with 9 nucleotides matching TRBD2. V lost 0 bases, J lost 3 bases, and 1 base stayed unmatched. The CDR3 totals 15 residues. The germline V gene has CDR1 SGHRS and CDR2 YFSETQ. CDR3 bases: TGCGCCAGCAGCTTGGTAGCGGGGGACTACAATGAGCAGTTCTTC. Protein: CASSLVAGDYNEQFF.

The chain employs TRBV4-2 and TRBJ2-5, with TRBD2 as a possible D gene (6 bases). The CDR3 extends over 16 amino acids. V was shortened by 3 bases and J by 9 bases, with 23 bases between the two germline ends. Germline V gives CDR1 LGHNA, CDR2 YNFKEQ. The CDR3 is CASSHPWEEGRSSQYF. The CDR3 DNA sequence: TGTGCCAGCAGCCACCCCTGGGAGGAGGGGCGGTCTTCCCAGTACTTC.

This chain links TRBV7-9 with TRBJ2-1, with TRBD2 as a possible D gene (5 bases). Germline V lookup: CDR1 SEHNR, CDR2 FQNEAQ (reference sequence). The CDR3 length is 15 residues. V was cut by 5 bases and J by 5 bases, with 16 bases left in between. The CDR3 region has the DNA TGTGCCAGCAGCATCACTAGTACGCCAGACAATGAGCAGTTCTTC. Translating it yields CASSITSTPDNEQFF. Looking up the rest from reference TRBV7-9 and TRBJ2-1 gives the full variable domain: DTGVSQNPRHKITKRGQNVTFRCDPISEHNRLYWYRQTLGQGPEFLTYFQNEAQLEKSRLLSDRFSAERPKGSFSTLEIQRTEQGDSAMYLCASSITSTPDNEQFFGPGTRLTVL.

This clone has a single count. This chain uses TRBV5-1 with TRBJ1-1, with a weak D call TRBD1 (6 bases). With 1 base removed from V and 2 bases from J, the gap between germline ends came to 15 bases. This CDR3 has 16 amino acids. Germline assignment: CDR1 SGHRS and CDR2 YFSETQ. Here the CDR3 reads CASSLITGISNTEAFF. The CDR3 DNA follows: TGCGCCAGCAGCTTGATAACAGGGATCTCAAACACTGAAGCTTTCTTT.

V usage is TRBV11-2 and J usage is TRBJ2-1, with TRBD2 matching 13 bases. Germline V lookup: CDR1 SGHAT, CDR2 FQNNGV. V was clipped by 5 bases and J by 5 bases; unmatched bases: 6. The CDR3 covers 16 residues. The CDR3 loop reads CASSPRTSGSDNEQFF. As DNA, the CDR3 is TGTGCCAGCAGCCCCCGGACTAGCGGGAGTGACAATGAGCAGTTCTTC. Supplemented by reference TRBV11-2 and TRBJ2-1, the full variable domain reads EAGVAQSPRYKIIEKRQSVAFWCNPISGHATLYWYQQILGQGPKLLIQFQNNGVVDDSQLPKDRFSAERLKGVDSTLKIQPAKLEDSAVYLCASSPRTSGSDNEQFFGPGTRLTVL.

This chain joins TRBV5-6 and TRBJ2-3; D gene unclear. Germline V CDR1 and CDR2: SGHDT, YYEEEE. The CDR3 consists of 13 residues. V was trimmed by 4 bases and J by 2 bases, leaving 8 bases between them. The CDR3 loop reads CASSRSLTDTQYF. CDR3 DNA: TGTGCCAGCAGCCGGAGCCTCACAGATACGCAGTATTTT.

V and J are TRBV5-6 and TRBJ1-2; 7 nucleotides match TRBD1. Germline CDR1 SGHDT, CDR2 YYEEEE. With V trimmed by 5 bases and J by 3 bases, 1 base remained unmatched. The CDR3 consists of 12 residues. This CDR3 reads CASRGTDYGYTF. CDR3 nucleotide sequence: TGTGCCAGCAGGGGGACAGACTATGGCTACACCTTC.

The V and J genes are TRBV6-1 and TRBJ2-5; a possible D gene is TRBD2 (6 bases). The CDR3 runs 14 residues. The ends were cut back, 10 bases at V and 4 bases at J, with 19 bases in the middle. Germline V gene sequence: CDR1 MNHNS, CDR2 SASEGT. The CDR3 is CATLDFGGRETQYF. The CDR3 region has the DNA TGTGCCACCCTGGACTTCGGGGGTAGAGAGACCCAGTACTTC.

The CDR3 region has the DNA TGTGCCAGCAGCGTCCAGGCTTTCTACACCATATATTTT. It specifies CASSVQAFYTIYF. This chain links TRBV7-2 with TRBJ1-3, with D hard to call. V shed 5 bases and J shed 8 bases, with 13 bases lying between them. Germline V gene data show CDR1 as SGHTA and CDR2 as FQGNSA. This CDR3 is 13 amino acids long.

The V and J genes are TRBV5-5 and TRBJ1-5, with 11 bases identical to TRBD1. V lost 3 bases, J lost 5 bases, and 4 bases stayed unmatched. The germline V gene has CDR1 SGHKS and CDR2 YYEKEE (reference sequence). This CDR3 region has 15 residues. The DNA for the CDR3 is TGTGCCAGCAGCTCTCGGACAGGGGGCTATCAGCCCCAGCATTTT. It translates to CASSSRTGGYQPQHF.

This chain joins TRBV28 and TRBJ2-3, with 7 bases identical to TRBD2. CDR1 is MDHEN and CDR2 is SYDVKM in the germline V gene. CDR3 size: 15 residues. After removal of 7 bases from V and 2 bases from J, the junction contained 9 bases not matched to a gene. The CDR3 bases are TGTGCCAGCAACGGGGGAGGGTTAATCACAGATACGCAGTATTTT. Translation: CASNGGGLITDTQYF.

J is TRBJ1-2 and V is TRBV27, with D maybe TRBD1 (5 bases). Deletions cut 4 bases from V and 2 bases from J, with 11 bases between. The CDR3 is made up of 14 amino acids. The V gene's germline CDR1 is MNHEY and CDR2 SMNVEV (reference sequence). Written as DNA, the CDR3 is TGTGCCAGCAGTTCGAGAGGGACCAACTATGGCTACACCTTC. As protein: CASSSRGTNYGYTF.